This record looks at one T cell receptor beta chain sequence and its context. J lost 2 bases, V lost 7 bases, and 7 bases had no gene match. The germline V gene encodes CDR1 MNHNY and CDR2 SVGAGI (reference sequence). This CDR3 spans 14 amino acids. The sample comes from a study of blood T cell repertoires in COVID-19. Study as a whole: COVID-19 samples from acute and convalescent phases originated in the United States, Italy and Spain. T cells, B-cell-depleted T cells, or PBMCs supplied cDNA or gDNA.

Original analysis: Reference gene primer amplification gave nucleated cell count estimates. The assay was immunoSEQ multiplex PCR, and TCRdb's table has in-frame clones only and misses some. V and J calls and clone size follow that table, whereas D and trimming were derived from the DNA. Among over 85,000 clones, approximately 78% were seen once, and the ten largest hold approximately 9.8%. The receptor was isolated from a man aged 55 to 70 with active or convalescent COVID-19. Material: peripheral blood. V usage is TRBV6-6 and J usage is TRBJ1-1, with 7 positions matching TRBD1. CDR3 in amino acids: CASNRQGINTEAFF. The CDR3 bases are TGTGCCAGCAATAGACAGGGAATTAACACTGAAGCTTTCTTT.